One sample yielded the 25 T cell receptor beta chains listed below, sequenced in a study of T cell responses to AZD1222 COVID-19 vaccine. Profiled with immunoSEQ multiplex PCR; TCRdb holds only in-frame clones, not every one. The sample yields over 110,000 clones, about 92% seen once. This material consisted of peripheral blood, taken on day 0 of AZD1222 vaccination. The source of these receptors is an adult in good health.

The chain joins TRBV7-9 to TRBJ2-1, with 13 bases identical to TRBD2. With 5 bases clipped from V and 9 bases from J, the junction kept 7 bases outside the gene matches. CDR3 length equals 15 residues. CDR1 is SEHNR, CDR2 FQNEAQ, per germline (reference sequence). CDR3 coding DNA: TGTGCCAGCAGCCGAACTAGCGGGAGGGCCCTTGAGCAGTTCTTC. It yields the protein CASSRTSGRALEQFF.

CDR3 protein: CASSEKGYEQYF. CDR3 nucleotide sequence: TGTGCCAGCAGTGAAAAGGGGTACGAGCAGTACTTC. The chain combines TRBV25-1 with TRBJ2-7; TRBD1 might be the D (5 bases). The CDR3 totals 12 residues. Germline V gene lookup returns CDR1 MGHDK and CDR2 SYGVNS. V was cut by 2 bases and J by 4 bases, with 6 bases left in between.

On this clone itself: Mismatch with germline at one junction end may stem from a read error. V usage is TRBV24-1 and J usage is TRBJ2-7; 8 nucleotides line up with TRBD1. The CDR3 contains 10 residues. Germline loops: CDR1 KGHDR, CDR2 SFDVKD. The CDR3 protein is CARLWTGWDF. CDR3 nucleotides: TGTGCCAGGCTATGGACAGGGTGGGACTTC.

The CDR3 region has the DNA TGTGCCAGCAGTTACGGCCGAGCAACTAATGAAAAACTGTTTTTT. The encoded protein is CASSYGRATNEKLFF. This sequence joins TRBV6-5 and TRBJ1-4; D gene ambiguous. Trimming shortened V by 2 bases and J by 0 bases, and 7 bases separated the two germline ends. This CDR3 is built from 15 residues. The germline V gene has CDR1 MNHEY and CDR2 SVGAGI.

The table lists this clone with a few counts. The chain links TRBV7-9 to TRBJ2-1, with 9 bases fitting TRBD2. The CDR3 has 17 amino acids. Losses at the gene ends were 3 bases for V and 2 bases for J; bases not matched to a gene: 8. The germline V gene encodes CDR1 SEHNR and CDR2 FQNEAQ (reference sequence). Here the CDR3 DNA reads TGTGCCAGCAGCTTCCCGGGACTAGCTGGCACCTACAATGAGCAGTTCTTC. Translation: CASSFPGLAGTYNEQFF.

This clone was observed once. The CDR3 loop reads CASSVLSGNNEQFF. The CDR3 DNA is TGTGCCAGCAGCGTTCTTAGCGGGAACAATGAGCAGTTCTTC. The J gene is TRBJ2-1, the V gene TRBV9, with 8 bases matching TRBD2. The V and J ends lost 2 bases and 5 bases, in that order; junction bases with no gene match: 3. The CDR3 runs 14 residues. The germline V gene encodes CDR1 SGDLS and CDR2 YYNGEE.

This clone was seen more than once but under ten times. The J gene is TRBJ2-7, the V gene TRBV19, with D perhaps TRBD1 or TRBD2 (5 bases each). CDR1 LNHDA and CDR2 SQIVND come from the germline V gene (reference sequence). Trimming took 6 bases from V and 2 from J, leaving 8 bases between them. The CDR3 is 12 amino acids. The CDR3 coding sequence is TGTGCCAGTAGCAGGGAGCCCTACGAGCAGTACTTC. It codes for CASSREPYEQYF.

The J gene is TRBJ2-5, the V gene TRBV5-1, with D maybe TRBD2 (5 bases). The CDR3 has 16 amino acids. Germline V lookup: CDR1 SGHRS, CDR2 YFSETQ. With 0 bases removed from V and 2 bases from J, the gap between germline ends came to 14 bases. The CDR3: CASSLASLRVQETQYF. The CDR3 DNA reads as TGCGCCAGCAGCTTGGCCTCGTTGAGGGTTCAAGAGACCCAGTACTTC.

This clone has more than one count but fewer than ten. This sequence joins TRBV9 and TRBJ2-7; TRBD1 matches 11 bases. The CDR3 is made up of 13 amino acids. From germline, CDR1 is SGDLS and CDR2 YYNGEE. J lost 4 bases, V lost 5 bases, and 2 bases had no gene match. The CDR3 loop is CASSGTGGYEQYF. The CDR3 DNA sequence: TGTGCCAGCAGTGGGACAGGGGGATACGAGCAGTACTTC.

The chain couples TRBV6-2 or TRBV6-3 to TRBJ1-2, with a possible D match to TRBD1 (5 bases). The CDR3 is 15 residues long. Germline loops: CDR1 MNHEY, CDR2 SVGEGT. V lost 5 bases and J lost 5, with 18 bases in between. Here the CDR3 DNA reads TGTGCCAGCAGTGTTCCGGGACTTAAGGGGTATGGCTACACCTTC. Translating gives CASSVPGLKGYGYTF.

DNA of the CDR3: TGTGCCAGTACCGCGGACAGGGGAGGGTCACCCCTCCACTTT. This gives the protein CASTADRGGSPLHF. This chain uses TRBV19 with TRBJ1-6, with 9 positions matching TRBD1. Unmatched junction bases numbered 8, after V lost 7 bases and J lost 10 bases. CDR1 is LNHDA and CDR2 is SQIVND in the germline V gene (reference sequence). The CDR3 is made up of 14 amino acids.

This sequence joins TRBV5-8 and TRBJ2-7; D is unresolved. Germline assignment: CDR1 SGHTS and CDR2 YDEGEE. The CDR3 totals 11 residues. The V and J ends lost 1 base and 2 bases respectively, with 1 base between them. The CDR3 coding sequence is TGTGCCAGCAGCTTGACCTACGAGCAGTACTTC. Its protein is CASSLTYEQYF. Looking up the rest from reference TRBV5-8 and TRBJ2-7 gives the full variable domain: EAGVTQSPTHLIKTRGQQATLRCSPISGHTSVYWYQQALGLGLQFLLWYDEGEERNRGNFPPRFSGRQFPNYSSELNVNALELEDSALYLCASSLTYEQYFGPGTRLTVT.

The chain is built from TRBV12-3 or TRBV12-4 and TRBJ1-2; 8 bases match TRBD1. The ends lost 6 bases at V and 9 bases at J; junction bases unmatched: 9. There are 13 residues in the CDR3. This CDR3 reads CASRRGQGPRYTF. CDR3 DNA: TGTGCCAGCAGGAGAGGACAGGGCCCCCGCTACACCTTC.

The chain has TRBV23-1 and TRBJ1-5; D is possibly TRBD1 (5 bases). TRBV23-1 falls under the ORF class, with uncertain function. CDR3 length: 15 residues. V lost 3 bases and J 2 bases, leaving 11 bases between the germline ends. The DNA of the CDR3 is TGCGCCAGCAGTCAGGGGGGACGCGGCAATCAGCCCCAGCATTTT. Encoded protein: CASSQGGRGNQPQHF.

The J gene is TRBJ1-1, the V gene TRBV30; D perhaps matches TRBD1 (5 bases). V was pared by 2 bases and J by 0 bases, with 16 bases between. The CDR3 contains 16 residues. CDR1 is GTSNPN, CDR2 SVGIG, per germline (reference sequence). CDR3 protein: CAWSRPGGVMNTEAFF. The CDR3 nucleotides are TGTGCCTGGAGTCGACCGGGAGGGGTGATGAACACTGAAGCTTTCTTT.

The V gene is TRBV11-3, the J gene TRBJ1-6, with no clear D. Germline values: CDR1 SGHNT, CDR2 YENEEA. The CDR3 spans 13 residues. The V end lost 2 bases, the J end lost 10 bases, and 9 bases lay between the germline ends. CDR3 in DNA: TGTGCCAGCAGCTTATCCCCGAAATCACCCCTCCACTTT. Its protein product is CASSLSPKSPLHF.

The gene calls are TRBV19 and TRBJ2-7; no definite D call. Deletions cut 6 bases from V and 2 bases from J, with 17 bases between. This CDR3 is built from 15 residues. CDR1 and CDR2 (germline): LNHDA, SQIVND (reference sequence). The CDR3 nucleotides are TGTGCCAGTAGAACAAGATACAACCTTCCCTACGAGCAGTACTTC. Amino acid sequence: CASRTRYNLPYEQYF.

The rearrangement links TRBV5-4 to TRBJ2-2; D remains ambiguous. V lost 5 bases and J 1 base, leaving 3 bases between the germline ends. In germline, CDR1 is SGHNT, CDR2 YYREEE (reference sequence). CDR3 length: 12 residues. Here the CDR3 DNA reads TGTGCCAGCAGATTGAACACCGGGGAGCTGTTTTTT. This sequence encodes CASRLNTGELFF.

The chain employs TRBV7-9 and TRBJ1-4; D is ambiguous. The CDR3 sequence is 13 residues long. The germline CDR1 and CDR2 sequences are SEHNR and FQNEAQ (reference sequence). V lost 4 bases to trimming and J lost 8 bases, with 11 bases between them. The CDR3 loop reads CASSSPSGEKLFF. The DNA for the CDR3 is TGTGCCAGCAGCTCCCCCTCGGGGGAAAAACTGTTTTTT.

The V call is TRBV3-1 (or the pseudogene TRBV3-2), the J call TRBJ2-7, with 11 bases identical to TRBD2. There are 15 residues in the CDR3. Germline CDR1 and CDR2: LGHDT and YNNKEL (reference sequence). With V trimmed by 8 bases and J by 0 bases, 6 bases remained unmatched. CDR3 DNA: TGTGCCAGCGGGCTAGCGGGAGGACTCTCCTACGAGCAGTACTTC. This sequence encodes CASGLAGGLSYEQYF.

V is TRBV28 and J is TRBJ2-5; D not resolved. V was trimmed by 5 bases and J by 5 bases, leaving 18 bases between them. Germline V lookup: CDR1 MDHEN, CDR2 SYDVKM. This CDR3 is 15 amino acids long. CDR3 in amino acids: CASSPPGPVWETQYF. The CDR3 coding sequence is TGTGCCAGCAGTCCCCCCGGACCTGTTTGGGAGACCCAGTACTTC.

This clone was seen a handful of times. V is TRBV25-1 and J is TRBJ1-1; perhaps TRBD1 as D (5 bases). V shed 5 bases and J shed 4 bases, with 11 bases lying between them. The CDR3 extends over 13 amino acids. CDR1 and CDR2 from the germline V gene are MGHDK and SYGVNS. CDR3: CASSSTGSTEAFF. DNA for the CDR3: TGTGCCAGCAGTTCAACAGGATCCACTGAAGCTTTCTTT.

The chain is built from TRBV7-9 and TRBJ2-5; D possibly corresponds to TRBD2 (5 bases). Trimming took 6 bases from V and 4 from J, leaving 9 bases between them. In germline, CDR1 is SEHNR, CDR2 FQNEAQ (reference sequence). The CDR3 contains 12 residues. The CDR3 spells CASRRESETQYF. CDR3 DNA: TGTGCCAGCAGGAGGGAGTCAGAGACCCAGTACTTC.

V and J are TRBV6-5 and TRBJ2-2, with TRBD1 matching 7 bases. Germline values: CDR1 MNHEY, CDR2 SVGAGI. The V and J ends lost 8 bases and 4 bases, in that order; junction bases with no gene match: 7. The CDR3 covers 14 residues. CDR3: CASRQRGRTGELFF. CDR3 DNA sequence: TGTGCCAGCCGACAGAGGGGGCGCACCGGGGAGCTGTTTTTT.

This chain links TRBV3-1 (or the pseudogene TRBV3-2) with TRBJ2-1; D may be TRBD1 (6 bases). The CDR3 totals 20 residues. Germline loops: CDR1 LGHDT, CDR2 YNNKEL (reference sequence). The V and J ends lost 3 bases and 1 base respectively, with 25 bases between them. The CDR3 is CASSQDDRHVVSGSYNEQFF. The CDR3 DNA sequence: TGTGCCAGCAGCCAGGACGACAGGCACGTGGTCAGCGGATCCTACAATGAGCAGTTCTTC.